The present entry profiles one T cell receptor beta chain with its context. What it recognizes is unknown. The record originates from a study of T cell repertoires in cytomegalovirus infection. One entry per CDR3 protein results from TCRdb running MiXCR on the reads. The table includes 40,000 to 55,000 distinct CDR3 sequences, 20% to 25% detected once. CDR3 length: 13 amino acids. Germline V gives CDR1 MDHEN, CDR2 SYDVKM. With V trimmed by 5 bases and J by 7 bases, 8 bases remained unmatched. V usage is TRBV28 and J usage is TRBJ2-7; 7 bases agree with TRBD2. The source was CD8+ T cells from cultured PBMCs, collected from culture after CMV antigen stimulation. The clonotype comes from a human donor in good health (CMV status not recorded). Some clones in this sample may be carry-over from other donors' samples. This CDR3 is CASSPHWGGEQYF. CDR3 DNA sequence: TGTGCCAGCAGTCCTCACTGGGGGGGGGAGCAGTACTTC.